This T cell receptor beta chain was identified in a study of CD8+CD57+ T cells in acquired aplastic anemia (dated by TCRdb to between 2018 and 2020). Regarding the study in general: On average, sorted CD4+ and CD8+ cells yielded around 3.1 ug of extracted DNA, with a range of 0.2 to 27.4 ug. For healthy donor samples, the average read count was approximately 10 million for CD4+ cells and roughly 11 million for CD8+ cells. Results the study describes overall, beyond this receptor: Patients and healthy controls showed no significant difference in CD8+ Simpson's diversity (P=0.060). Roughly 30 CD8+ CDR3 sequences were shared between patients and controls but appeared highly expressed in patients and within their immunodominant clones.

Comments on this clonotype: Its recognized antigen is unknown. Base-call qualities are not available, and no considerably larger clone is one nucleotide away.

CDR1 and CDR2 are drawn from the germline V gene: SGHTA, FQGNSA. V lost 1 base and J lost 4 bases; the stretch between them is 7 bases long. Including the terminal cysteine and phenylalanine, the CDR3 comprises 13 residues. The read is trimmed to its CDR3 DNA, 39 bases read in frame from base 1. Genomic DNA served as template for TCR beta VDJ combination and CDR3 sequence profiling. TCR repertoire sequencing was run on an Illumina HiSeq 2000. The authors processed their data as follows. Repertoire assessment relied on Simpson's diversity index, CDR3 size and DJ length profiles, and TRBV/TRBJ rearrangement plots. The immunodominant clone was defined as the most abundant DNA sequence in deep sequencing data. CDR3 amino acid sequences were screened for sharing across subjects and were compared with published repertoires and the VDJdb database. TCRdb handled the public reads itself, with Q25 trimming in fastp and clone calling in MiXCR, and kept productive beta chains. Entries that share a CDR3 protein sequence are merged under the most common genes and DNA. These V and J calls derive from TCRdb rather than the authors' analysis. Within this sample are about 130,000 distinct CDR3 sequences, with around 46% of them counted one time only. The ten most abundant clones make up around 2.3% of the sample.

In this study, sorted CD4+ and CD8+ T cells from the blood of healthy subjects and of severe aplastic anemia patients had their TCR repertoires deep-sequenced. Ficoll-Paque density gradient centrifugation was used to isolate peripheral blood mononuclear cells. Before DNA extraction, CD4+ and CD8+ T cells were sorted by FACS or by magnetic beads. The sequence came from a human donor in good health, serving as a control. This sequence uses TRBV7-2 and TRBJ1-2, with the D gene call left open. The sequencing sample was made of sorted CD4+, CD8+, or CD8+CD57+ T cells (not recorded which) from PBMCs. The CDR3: CASSLGLGYGYTF. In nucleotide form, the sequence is TGTGCCAGCAGCTTAGGATTGGGCTATGGCTACACCTTC.